Each of the 15 T cell receptor beta chains below was sequenced from the same sample in a study of human T cells and chemical hapten exposure. TCRdb redid the calling of the RACE reads with MiXCR, one entry per CDR3 protein. The sample has about 380,000 distinct CDR3 sequences, about 4.8% seen once; the top ten hold under 3%. Time point indicated: patch test 1, 2 weeks after DPC sensitization. Documented treatment: therapeutic diphenylcyclopropenone sensitization with weekly scalp DPC. Sequenced material: whole blood, taken in connection with sensitization to the hapten diphenylcyclopropenone (DPC). The receptors stem from a woman aged 45-65 years with alopecia areata. Some clones in this sample may be carry-over from other donors' samples.

Ten or more counts support this clonotype. This chain links TRBV12-3 or TRBV12-4 with TRBJ1-2, with 8 positions matching TRBD1. The CDR3 length is 11 residues. Unmatched junction bases numbered 6, after V lost 10 bases and J lost 8 bases. As DNA, the CDR3 is TGTGCCATTCAGGGGGCCAGGGGCTACACCTTC. Amino acids: CAIQGARGYTF.

This clonotype came up many times. The chain recombines TRBV20-1 with TRBJ1-2; perhaps TRBD1 as D (6 bases). V was clipped by 7 bases and J by 6 bases, with 18 bases between them. Looked up from germline, CDR1 is DFQATT and CDR2 is SNEGSKA (reference sequence). The CDR3 is made up of 13 amino acids. CDR3 sequence (DNA): TGCAGTGTCTGGACCGGCAGGGGTAATGGCTACACCTTC. It specifies CSVWTGRGNGYTF.

This clonotype occurred many times. This rearrangement joins TRBV2 to TRBJ1-2, with D perhaps matching TRBD1 (6 bases). V gave up 5 bases and J gave up 4 bases, with 11 bases separating them. The CDR3 has 13 amino acids. The germline V gene encodes CDR1 SNHLY and CDR2 FYNNEI. The CDR3 reads CASSPQGSYGYTF. The CDR3 DNA reads TGTGCCAGCAGTCCCCAGGGGAGCTATGGCTACACCTTC.

On this clonotype itself: The germline gene is not matched at one end of the junction; a read error may be the cause. The chain couples TRBV6-2 or TRBV6-3 to TRBJ2-1, with a weak D call TRBD2 (7 bases). Germline V gives CDR1 MNHEY, CDR2 SVGEGT. The CDR3 covers 12 residues. CDR3 residues: CASSYPRTRGVF. The CDR3 DNA reads as TGTGCCAGCAGTTACCCGAGGACTAGGGGGGTCTTC.

This clonotype came up many times. The chain has TRBV5-6 and TRBJ2-4, with TRBD2 matching over 7 bases. The CDR3 runs 14 residues. In germline, CDR1 is SGHDT, CDR2 YYEEEE. J gave up 9 bases and V 0 bases, and 6 bases lay outside the gene matches. This chain's CDR3 is CASSLAGREGIQYF. CDR3 in DNA: TGTGCCAGCAGCTTGGCGGGCAGGGAGGGCATTCAGTACTTC.

At least ten counts were recorded for this clonotype. This chain links TRBV24-1 with TRBJ1-2; D unresolved. CDR1 and CDR2 from the germline V gene are KGHDR and SFDVKD. The CDR3 extends over 16 amino acids. V lost 3 bases and J lost 2, with 15 bases in between. The CDR3 DNA is TGTGCCACCAGTGATCCCCAAACGCAGAACAACTATGGCTACACCTTC. Translated: CATSDPQTQNNYGYTF.

This sequence joins TRBV12-3 or TRBV12-4 and TRBJ2-3; 9 bases are shared with TRBD2. Unmatched junction bases numbered 7, after V lost 1 base and J lost 2 bases. This CDR3 is 17 amino acids long. This chain's CDR3 is CASSLGGGGANTDTQYF. The CDR3 nucleotides are TGTGCCAGCAGTTTAGGGGGCGGGGGGGCCAACACAGATACGCAGTATTTT.

The rearrangement joins TRBV7-2 to TRBJ2-5, with D possibly matching TRBD1 (6 bases). This CDR3 has 14 amino acids. Germline loops: CDR1 SGHTA, CDR2 FQGNSA. Deletions cut 4 bases from V and 1 base from J, with 10 bases between. The CDR3 coding sequence is TGTGCCAGCAGCTCCATGGGGGCCCAAGAGACCCAGTACTTC. Translating gives CASSSMGAQETQYF.

This clonotype was recorded many times. V is TRBV11-2 and J is TRBJ2-3; D perhaps matches TRBD2 (5 bases). CDR3 length equals 15 residues. Germline V CDR1 and CDR2: SGHAT, FQNNGV. V was clipped by 6 bases and J by 4 bases, with 17 bases between them. The CDR3 region is CASRDSPGMADTQYF. CDR3 bases: TGTGCCAGCAGGGATTCGCCGGGGATGGCAGATACGCAGTATTTT.

There are many counts of this clonotype. The rearrangement links TRBV3-1 to TRBJ2-2, with D possibly being TRBD1 (5 bases). Germline CDR1 is LGHDT and CDR2 is YNNKEL (reference sequence). V was shortened by 6 bases and J by 8 bases, with 13 bases between the two germline ends. This CDR3 is built from 13 residues. CDR3 nucleotide sequence: TGTGCCAGCAGGCTCCAGGGAACAGGGGAGCTGTTTTTT. It encodes CASRLQGTGELFF.

This chain connects TRBV7-9 to TRBJ1-3; D gene unclear. The V end lost 9 bases, the J end lost 2 bases, and 14 bases lay between the germline ends. Per germline, CDR1 SEHNR and CDR2 FQNEAQ (reference sequence). The CDR3 consists of 14 residues. CDR3 residues: CARSSSEAGNTIYF. Written as DNA, the CDR3 is TGTGCCAGGTCCTCTTCAGAAGCTGGAAACACCATATATTTT.

This clonotype was observed many times. The V and J genes are TRBV12-3 or TRBV12-4 and TRBJ2-7; tentatively, D is TRBD1 (6 bases). The CDR3 spans 14 residues. The V and J ends lost 6 bases and 3 bases respectively, with 15 bases between them. As DNA, the CDR3 is TGTGCCAGCAGCCGGGCAGGGGAACTCTACGAGCAGTACTTC. It translates to CASSRAGELYEQYF.

This clonotype occurred many times. The chain employs TRBV6-2 or TRBV6-3 and TRBJ2-2, with TRBD1 identical over 8 bases. The trim removed 6 bases at V and 0 bases at J, leaving 3 bases unmatched. The germline gives CDR1 MNHEY, CDR2 SVGEGT. This CDR3 comprises 15 residues. This CDR3 is CASSPRGPNTGELFF. The CDR3, as DNA: TGTGCCAGCAGCCCCAGGGGGCCGAACACCGGGGAGCTGTTTTTT.

This clonotype was seen repeatedly, ten times or more. The rearrangement uses TRBV3-1 and TRBJ1-5; TRBD1 aligns across 8 bases. V was clipped by 2 bases and J by 6 bases; unmatched bases: 6. This CDR3 comprises 15 residues. Germline V gives CDR1 LGHDT, CDR2 YNNKEL (reference sequence). CDR3 nucleotide sequence: TGTGCCAGCAGCCAACAACAGGGGGTACTTCAGCCCCAGCATTTT. It is translated as CASSQQQGVLQPQHF.

This clonotype was seen many times. The chain links TRBV20-1 to TRBJ2-7; 13 bases match TRBD2. The junction had 7 bases not matched to a gene; V was cut back by 3 bases and J by 5 bases. The CDR3 consists of 15 residues. From germline, CDR1 is DFQATT and CDR2 SNEGSKA (reference sequence). The CDR3 reads CSASPGTSGANEQYF. The CDR3 DNA sequence: TGCAGTGCTAGCCCCGGGACTAGCGGGGCCAACGAGCAGTACTTC.